This T cell receptor (beta chain) was recovered during a study of blood T cell repertoires in COVID-19. Study details: COVID-19 samples from acute and convalescent phases originated in the United States, Italy and Spain.

This clone appeared once. In the study's own analysis: Quantification of nucleated cells was approximated via reference gene primer amplification. Method: immunoSEQ multiplex PCR; TCRdb's copy keeps in-frame clones and lacks some. V, J and clone size are taken as reported in that table, and D and trimming were inferred from the DNA itself. The sample has some 180,000 clones, 75% to 80% seen once. The source is a woman between 50 and 59 years old with active or convalescent COVID-19. Sequencing input: peripheral blood.

CDR3 sequence reads: CASSDWTAYEQYF. The CDR3 nucleotides are TGTGCCAGCAGCGATTGGACAGCCTACGAGCAGTACTTC. This chain joins TRBV7-9 and TRBJ2-7; D is perhaps TRBD1 (6 bases). The CDR3 totals 13 residues. Trimming stripped 5 bases from V and 2 bases from J, with 10 bases between. CDR1 is SEHNR and CDR2 is FQNEAQ in the germline V gene (reference sequence).